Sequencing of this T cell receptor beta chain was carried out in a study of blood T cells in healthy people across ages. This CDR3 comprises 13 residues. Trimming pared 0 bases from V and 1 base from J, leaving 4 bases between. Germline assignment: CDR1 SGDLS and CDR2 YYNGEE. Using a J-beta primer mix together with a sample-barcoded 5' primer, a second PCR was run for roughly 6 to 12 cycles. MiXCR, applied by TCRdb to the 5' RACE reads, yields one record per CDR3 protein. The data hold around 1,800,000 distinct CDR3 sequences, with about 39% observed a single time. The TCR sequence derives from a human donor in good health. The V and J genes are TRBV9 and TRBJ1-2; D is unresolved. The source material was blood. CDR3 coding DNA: TGTGCCAGCAGCGTAGGACATAACTATGGCTACACCTTC. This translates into CASSVGHNYGYTF.